This is a list of T cell receptor beta chains from one sample in a study of beta chain features in type 1 diabetes. Produced via immunoSEQ multiplex PCR; TCRdb's table is partial and in-frame only. The sample lists roughly 330,000 clones; approximately 11% were seen once. Specimen: naive CD4+ T cells from blood. The receptors here all came from a woman aged 25 to 39 in good health. Each CDR3 is given with its conserved first and last residue. A D gene is named only where the DNA matches it firmly. Size is omitted from some rows. Given values are once, few, many or a class for expanded clones.

TRBD2,TRBV19,TRBJ2-1,few,CASRLGLAGSNEQFF,TGTGCCAGTAGACTCGGACTAGCGGGAAGCAATGAGCAGTTCTTC
TRBD1,TRBV5-1,TRBJ1-2,.,CASSPGTGGAYGYTF,TGCGCCAGCAGCCCTGGGACAGGGGGCGCCTATGGCTACACCTTC
.,TRBV7-8,TRBJ2-1,few,CASSLAGGQLRYNEQFF,TGTGCCAGCAGCTTAGCCGGGGGGCAGCTAAGGTACAATGAGCAGTTCTTC
TRBD2,TRBV10-3,TRBJ2-7,.,CAISQAGGPYEQYF,TGTGCCATCAGCCAAGCGGGAGGTCCCTACGAGCAGTACTTC
TRBD2,TRBV30,TRBJ2-2,few,CAWRWGGRIANTGELFF,TGTGCCTGGAGGTGGGGGGGAAGGATCGCGAACACCGGGGAGCTGTTTTTT
TRBD2,TRBV5-1,TRBJ2-5,few,CASSGPPGTSVETQYF,TGCGCCAGCAGCGGACCCCCCGGGACTAGCGTAGAGACCCAGTACTTC
TRBD2,TRBV6-5,TRBJ2-1,few,CASSSGTSGNNEQFF,TGTGCCAGCAGCTCCGGGACTAGCGGGAATAACGAGCAGTTCTTC
TRBD2,TRBV11-3,TRBJ2-1,.,CASSLELTSGDSYNEQFF,TGTGCCAGCAGCTTAGAGCTTACTAGCGGAGACTCCTACAATGAGCAGTTCTTC
.,TRBV19,TRBJ2-1,.,CASMGQGYSYNEQFF,TGTGCCAGTATGGGGCAGGGTTATAGCTACAATGAGCAGTTCTTC
TRBD2,TRBV5-4,TRBJ2-5,few,CASKSFGGSRKTQYF,TGTGCCAGCAAGTCCTTCGGCGGGAGCCGAAAGACCCAGTACTTC
.,TRBV7-2,TRBJ2-2,few,CASSPGHYNTGELFF,TGTGCCAGCAGCCCCGGACACTATAACACCGGGGAGCTGTTTTTT
TRBD1,TRBV28,TRBJ1-5,.,CASSLPQGAVQPQHF,TGTGCCAGCAGCCTCCCACAGGGGGCGGTTCAGCCCCAGCATTTT
TRBD2,TRBV19,TRBJ2-1,few,CASRLAGVNEQFF,TGTGCCAGTAGGCTAGCGGGAGTCAATGAGCAGTTCTTC
.,TRBV7-8,TRBJ2-2,.,CASSFLGGVGTGELFF,TGTGCCAGCAGCTTCCTGGGGGGAGTCGGCACCGGGGAGCTGTTTTTT
.,TRBV20-1,TRBJ1-4,.,CSATGDEKLFF,TGCAGTGCAACCGGGGATGAAAAACTGTTTTTT
TRBD2,TRBV6-6,TRBJ2-5,few,CASSYSGSGRGETQYF,TGTGCCAGCAGTTACTCGGGTAGCGGGAGGGGGGAGACCCAGTACTTC
TRBD1,TRBV28,TRBJ1-2,.,CASSSGQGYGYTF,TGTGCCAGCAGTTCGGGACAGGGCTATGGCTACACCTTC
.,TRBV10-3,TRBJ2-7,few,CAISEEQGSGEQYF,TGTGCCATCAGTGAGGAGCAGGGCTCTGGGGAGCAGTACTTC
.,TRBV7-9,TRBJ2-2,.,CASSFSQGITGELFF,TGTGCCAGCAGCTTTTCACAGGGAATTACCGGGGAGCTGTTTTTT
TRBD1,TRBV5-6,TRBJ2-7,.,CASSQRGQGYDEQYF,TGTGCCAGCAGCCAGAGGGGACAGGGATATGACGAGCAGTACTTC
TRBD1,TRBV6-5,TRBJ1-4,.,CASSYSEGQYEKLFF,TGTGCCAGCAGTTACTCGGAGGGACAGTACGAAAAACTGTTTTTT
TRBD1,TRBV7-3,TRBJ2-2,.,CASSQGQDTGELFF,TGTGCCAGCAGTCAGGGACAGGACACCGGGGAGCTGTTTTTT
TRBD1,TRBV18,TRBJ1-4,.,CASSPVRTGVNEKLFF,TGTGCCAGCTCACCCGTCCGGACAGGGGTTAATGAAAAACTGTTTTTT
TRBD2,TRBV7-3,TRBJ2-3,few,CASSRGLAGADTQYF,TGTGCCAGCAGCCGAGGACTAGCGGGAGCGGATACGCAGTATTTT
TRBD1,TRBV7-9,TRBJ1-1,.,CASSSQGAGTEAFF,TGTGCCAGCAGTTCGCAGGGGGCTGGCACTGAAGCTTTCTTT
TRBD2,TRBV4-2,TRBJ2-7,few,CASSQDPTSGVYEQYF,TGTGCCAGCAGCCAAGATCCCACTAGCGGGGTATACGAGCAGTACTTC
.,TRBV19,TRBJ2-4,few,CASSRSGAKNIQYF,TGTGCCAGTAGTCGTAGCGGAGCCAAAAACATTCAGTACTTC